The rows below give T cell receptor beta chains drawn from one sample of a study of identical twins. TCRdb reanalysed the 5' RACE reads using MiXCR and keeps one entry per CDR3 protein. The sample lists nearly 900,000 distinct CDR3 sequences, roughly an eighth occurring once. These records were also assigned to another study, of yellow fever vaccine responses in identical twins.

The sequenced sample was PBMCs. These receptors were collected from a woman younger than 30 in good health. CDR3s include the opening cysteine and the closing phenylalanine or tryptophan. A D gene is named only where the DNA matches it firmly. Only some rows state a clone size, as once, few, many or a class for expanded clones.

TGCAGCGTTCAGGTAACTGGGGCCAACGTCCTGACTTTC | CSVQVTGANVLTF | TRBV29-1 | - | TRBJ2-6 | -
TGCAGTGCTCCCGGGGACAACTACAATGAGCAGTTCTTC | CSAPGDNYNEQFF | TRBV20-1 | - | TRBJ2-1 | few
TGTGCCAGCAGCTTTTCCCAGGGGACAGGGAATGAGCAGTTCTTC | CASSFSQGTGNEQFF | TRBV7-2 | TRBD1 | TRBJ2-1 | few
TGTGCCACCAGCAGAGATATTGGGTTGGTCGAGCAGTACTTC | CATSRDIGLVEQYF | TRBV15 | - | TRBJ2-7 | -
TGTGCCAGCAGCCAATCCGGGACAGGGCAAGAGACCCAGTACTTC | CASSQSGTGQETQYF | TRBV16 | TRBD1 | TRBJ2-5 | few
TGTGCCAGCAGCTTCGGACGGGAGAACTATGGCTACACCTTC | CASSFGRENYGYTF | TRBV7-9 | - | TRBJ1-2 | few
TGCAGTGCTAGAAGTCGGCTCCAAGAGACCCAGTACTTC | CSARSRLQETQYF | TRBV20-1 | - | TRBJ2-5 | -
TGTGCCAGCAGCTCGGGACAGTTGGACACCGGGGAGCTGTTTTTT | CASSSGQLDTGELFF | TRBV5-5 | TRBD1 | TRBJ2-2 | few
TGCGCCAGCAGCTTGCCAGGTAGCGGGAGGAATAACAATGAGCAGTTCTTC | CASSLPGSGRNNNEQFF | TRBV5-1 | TRBD2 | TRBJ2-1 | -
TGTGCCAGCAGCCAAGATCGGCTCTCCCACACCGGGGAGCTGTTTTTT | CASSQDRLSHTGELFF | TRBV3-1 | - | TRBJ2-2 | few
TGTGCCAGCAGTTGGGGACAGGACCAGCCCCAGCATTTT | CASSWGQDQPQHF | TRBV27 | TRBD1 | TRBJ1-5 | many
TGTGCCAGCAGCACCATCTTGCCCGAACCCTACGAGCAGTACTTC | CASSTILPEPYEQYF | TRBV28 | - | TRBJ2-7 | few
TGTGCCAGCAGGGAAACTCAGGGGGCGAAGAGGGAGACCCAGTACTTC | CASRETQGAKRETQYF | TRBV3-1 | TRBD1 | TRBJ2-5 | many
TGTGCCAGCAGCCACGGACAGGGGAGTGGGCCCTACGAGCAGTACTTC | CASSHGQGSGPYEQYF | TRBV7-8 | TRBD1 | TRBJ2-7 | -
TGTGCCAGCAGCTCATGGCCAGCCGGATACGAGCAGTACTTC | CASSSWPAGYEQYF | TRBV12-3/TRBV12-4 | - | TRBJ2-7 | few
TGCGCCAGCAGGTACAGAACCGGGCCCTTGGATGAGCAGTTCTTC | CASRYRTGPLDEQFF | TRBV4-1 | - | TRBJ2-1 | many
TGTGCCAGCAGTCCGAGCGGGGACAGGGCTAGCAATCAGCCCCAGCATTTT | CASSPSGDRASNQPQHF | TRBV27 | TRBD1 | TRBJ1-5 | many
TGTGCCATCCGCTCAAGCGGGAGTTCTGATACGCAGTATTTT | CAIRSSGSSDTQYF | TRBV10-3 | TRBD2 | TRBJ2-3 | -
TGTGCCAGCAGTTTCCAGGATCCCCAAGAGACCCAGTACTTC | CASSFQDPQETQYF | TRBV12-3/TRBV12-4 | - | TRBJ2-5 | many
TGCAGTGCTCAAGCAGGGGGCGCTTACAATGAGCAGTTCTTC | CSAQAGGAYNEQFF | TRBV20-1 | TRBD1 | TRBJ2-1 | few
TGCAGTGCTAGAGCCGAAGACAGGGGGGTCAGGAATGAGCAGTTCTTC | CSARAEDRGVRNEQFF | TRBV20-1 | TRBD1 | TRBJ2-1 | few
TGTGCCATCAGGCTGGACAGGGGAACTGAAGCTTTCTTT | CAIRLDRGTEAFF | TRBV10-3 | TRBD1 | TRBJ1-1 | few
TGCGCCAGCAGCCAAGATGCAGTGACGTTATGGGGGGGCACCGGGGAGCTGTTTTTT | CASSQDAVTLWGGTGELFF | TRBV4-1 | TRBD2 | TRBJ2-2 | -
TGCGCCAGCAGCACAACTAGTAGAGAGCAGTTCTTC | CASSTTSREQFF | TRBV5-1 | - | TRBJ2-1 | few
TGTGCCAGCAAGTCCGACCTCCCCGGCTATGGCTACACCTTC | CASKSDLPGYGYTF | TRBV27 | - | TRBJ1-2 | few
TGTGCCAGCAGTTCTACTGTTTCGATGCGACAAGAGACCCAGTACTTC | CASSSTVSMRQETQYF | TRBV28 | - | TRBJ2-5 | few